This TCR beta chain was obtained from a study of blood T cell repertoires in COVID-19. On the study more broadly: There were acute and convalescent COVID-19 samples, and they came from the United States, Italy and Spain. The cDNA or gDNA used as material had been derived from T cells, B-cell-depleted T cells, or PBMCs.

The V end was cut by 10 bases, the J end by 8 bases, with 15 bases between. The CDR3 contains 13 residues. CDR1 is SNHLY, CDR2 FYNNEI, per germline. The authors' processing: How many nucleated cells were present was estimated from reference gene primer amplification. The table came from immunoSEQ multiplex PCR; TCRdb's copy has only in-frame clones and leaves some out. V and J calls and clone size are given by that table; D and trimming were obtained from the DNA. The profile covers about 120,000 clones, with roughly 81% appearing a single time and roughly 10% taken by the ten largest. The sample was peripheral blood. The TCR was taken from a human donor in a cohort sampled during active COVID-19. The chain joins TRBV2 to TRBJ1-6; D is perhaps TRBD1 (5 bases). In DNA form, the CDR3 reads TGTGCCAACAGGACGTCTGGAGATTCACCCCTCCACTTT. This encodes CANRTSGDSPLHF.